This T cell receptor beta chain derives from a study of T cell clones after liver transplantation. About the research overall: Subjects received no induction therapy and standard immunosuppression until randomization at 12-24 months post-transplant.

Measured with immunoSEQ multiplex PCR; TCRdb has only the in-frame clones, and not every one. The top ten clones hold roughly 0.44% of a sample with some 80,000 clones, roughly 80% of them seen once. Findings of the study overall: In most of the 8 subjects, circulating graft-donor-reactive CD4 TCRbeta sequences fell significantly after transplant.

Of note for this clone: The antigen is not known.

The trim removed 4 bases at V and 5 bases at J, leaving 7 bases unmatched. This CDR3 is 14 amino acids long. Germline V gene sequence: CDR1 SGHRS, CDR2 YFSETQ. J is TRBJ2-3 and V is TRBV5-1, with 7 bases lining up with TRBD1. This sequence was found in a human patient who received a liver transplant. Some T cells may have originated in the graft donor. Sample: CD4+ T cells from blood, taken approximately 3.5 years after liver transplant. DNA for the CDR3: TGCGCCAGCAGCAACTGGGACAGCGGAGATACGCAGTATTTT. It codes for CASSNWDSGDTQYF.